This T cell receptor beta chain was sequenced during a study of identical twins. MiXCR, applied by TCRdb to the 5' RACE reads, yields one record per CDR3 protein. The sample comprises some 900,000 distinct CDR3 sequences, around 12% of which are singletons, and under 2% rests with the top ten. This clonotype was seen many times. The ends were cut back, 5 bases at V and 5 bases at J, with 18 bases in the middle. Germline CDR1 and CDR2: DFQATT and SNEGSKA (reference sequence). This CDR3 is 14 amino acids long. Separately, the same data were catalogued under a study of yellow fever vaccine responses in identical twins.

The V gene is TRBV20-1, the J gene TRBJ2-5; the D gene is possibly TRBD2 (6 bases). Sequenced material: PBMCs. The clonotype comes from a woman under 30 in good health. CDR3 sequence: CSASSTRMFETQYF. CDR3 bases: TGCAGTGCTTCATCGACTAGGATGTTTGAGACCCAGTACTTC.